This T cell receptor (beta chain) was captured in a study of T cells in Graves' hyperthyroidism and ophthalmopathy. This CDR3 region has 15 residues. Trimming removed 0 bases from V and 5 bases from J, with 13 bases in between. Germline V CDR1 and CDR2: MNHEY, SVGAGI. At least ten counts were recorded for this clonotype. It was 8 to 10 ml of fresh peripheral blood that supplied the PBMCs. There were TCR beta CDR3 regions amplified from RNA transcripts. The TCR CDR3 first-round RT-PCR relied on the HTBI primer set. TCRdb processed the multiplex PCR reads anew with MiXCR; each CDR3 protein has one entry. The profile shows more than 550,000 distinct CDR3 sequences, 17% of them singletons.

J is TRBJ2-5 and V is TRBV6-5; unclear D gene. This clonotype originated in a man in his forties or fifties with Graves' hyperthyroidism. Sequencing used blood. The CDR3 bases are TGTGCCAGCAGTTACTCCTGGGGTACGCAGGAGACCCAGTACTTC. This gives the protein CASSYSWGTQETQYF.